This entry lists 8 T cell receptor beta chains sequenced from one sample in a study of blood T cells in healthy people across ages. Sample-barcoded 5' priming and a J-beta primer mix drove a second PCR of 7 to 11 cycles. One entry per CDR3 protein results from TCRdb running MiXCR on the 5' RACE reads. The sample has over 1,500,000 distinct CDR3 sequences; about 50% are singletons. Sequencing input: blood. These receptors were collected from a woman in her 40s in good health.

With respect to this clonotype: The CDR3 ends on some other residue instead of the conserved phenylalanine or tryptophan, so this is likely a read error. The genes are TRBV7-7 and TRBJ2-3; D is unclear. CDR3 length: 13 residues. Germline CDR1 reads SSHAT; CDR2 reads FNYEAQ (reference sequence). DNA for the CDR3: TGTGCTAGCAGCTTGTATAGCACAGATACGCAGTATTTG. Translating gives CASSLYSTDTQYL.

The chain links TRBV20-1 to TRBJ2-5; D gene unclear. The germline V gene encodes CDR1 DFQATT and CDR2 SNEGSKA (reference sequence). The ends were cut back, 6 bases at V and 11 bases at J, with 22 bases in the middle. This CDR3 has 13 residues. The CDR3 is CSANPWAAGAQYF. The CDR3 DNA reads as TGCAGTGCCAACCCGTGGGCAGCCGGCGCACAGTACTTC.

There are a few counts of this clonotype. V gene TRBV12-5 combines with J gene TRBJ2-3, with 9 bases aligning to TRBD1. Looked up from germline, CDR1 is LGHNT and CDR2 is FRNRAP. CDR3 length: 14 residues. V shed 7 bases and J 3 bases; nucleotides not matched to a gene: 5. The CDR3 DNA reads as TGTGCTAGTGCCGGGACAGGGTCGACAGATACGCAGTATTTT. This sequence encodes CASAGTGSTDTQYF.

The CDR3 bases are TGTGCTAGTGGTGTCGGACAGGGAGAGACCCAGTACTTC. Translation gives CASGVGQGETQYF. The V call is TRBV12-5, the J call TRBJ2-5; TRBD1 agrees at 8 bases. CDR3 length: 13 amino acids. Looked up from germline, CDR1 is LGHNT and CDR2 is FRNRAP. The ends lost 5 bases at V and 4 bases at J; junction bases unmatched: 3.

The chain uses TRBV30 and TRBJ2-1; D might be TRBD1 (6 bases). The ends were cut back, 0 bases at V and 6 bases at J, with 15 bases in the middle. This CDR3 is built from 15 residues. Germline assignment: CDR1 GTSNPN and CDR2 SVGIG (reference sequence). In DNA form, the CDR3 reads TGTGCCTGGAGTGTAACAGGGTCCTACGGCAATGAGCAGTTCTTC. Its translation: CAWSVTGSYGNEQFF.

This chain connects TRBV25-1 to TRBJ2-5; D perhaps matches TRBD1 (6 bases). The CDR3 is 12 residues long. Germline V lookup: CDR1 MGHDK, CDR2 SYGVNS. V lost 6 bases to trimming and J lost 11 bases, with 16 bases between them. The CDR3 reads CASSRSTGPQYF. As DNA, the CDR3 is TGTGCCAGCAGCCGCTCTACAGGGCCGCAGTACTTC.

This clonotype was picked up a small number of times. V and J are TRBV29-1 and TRBJ2-3, with D perhaps TRBD2 (5 bases). Germline CDR1 and CDR2: SQVTM and ANQGSEA. The CDR3 length is 11 residues. Trimming took 7 bases from V and 6 from J, leaving 11 bases between them. The CDR3 here is CSGETTDTQYF. For the CDR3, the DNA is TGCAGCGGGGAGACTACCGATACGCAGTATTTT.

The chain uses TRBV10-3 and TRBJ2-5; unclear D gene. This CDR3 contains 14 residues. Germline loops: CDR1 ENHRY, CDR2 SYGVKD. Trimming took 3 bases from V and 11 from J, leaving 19 bases between them. CDR3 region: CAISETTPYNEQYF. The CDR3 DNA follows: TGTGCCATCAGTGAAACCACCCCTTACAATGAGCAGTACTTC.